This is a list of T cell receptor beta chains from one sample in a study of blood T cell repertoires in COVID-19. This table comes from immunoSEQ multiplex PCR, and its TCRdb copy is limited to in-frame clones, with some not included. Of about 60,000 clones in the sample, nearly 80% were seen once. The sequencing sample was made of peripheral blood. The receptors here all came from a human donor in a cohort sampled during active COVID-19. Each CDR3 is given with its conserved first and last residue. D genes are given only for firm matches. Rows give clone size only sometimes, using once, few, many, or a class for an expanded clone.

D	size	V	J	DNA	CDR3
.	.	TRBV5-1	TRBJ2-2	TGCGCCAGCAGCTTGGTCGGCGGAACGAGCGGGGAGCTGTTTTTT	CASSLVGGTSGELFF
.	.	TRBV3-1/TRBV3-2	TRBJ2-1	TGTGCCAGCAGCCGATTGGAGGAGCAGTTCTTC	CASSRLEEQFF
.	.	TRBV7-9	TRBJ2-1	TGTGCCAGCAGCTTGGGGCAGTACAATGAGCAGTTCTTC	CASSLGQYNEQFF
TRBD1	many	TRBV27	TRBJ2-7	TGTGCCAGCAGTCTTGACAGGGTAAGGGACGAGCAGTACTTC	CASSLDRVRDEQYF
TRBD1	.	TRBV29-1	TRBJ2-5	TGCAGCGTCGCCGGGACAGGGCAGGAGACCCAGTACTTC	CSVAGTGQETQYF
.	once	TRBV24-1	TRBJ2-1	TGTGCCACCAGTGGCCCACAGGGAATGTCACACAATGAGCAGTTCTTC	CATSGPQGMSHNEQFF
TRBD1	.	TRBV6-4	TRBJ2-5	TGTGCCAGCAGTGACCAGGACAGGGGGCAAGAGACCCAGTACTTC	CASSDQDRGQETQYF
.	.	TRBV19	TRBJ1-2	TGTGCCAGTAGTATTGGGGCCTCTCGAGAGGGCTACACCTTC	CASSIGASREGYTF
.	.	TRBV21-1	TRBJ2-6	TGTGCCAGCAGCAAAGTTGGAGACAGGGGTCCCCCTGGGGCCAACGTCCTGACTTTC	CASSKVGDRGPPGANVLTF
TRBD1	once	TRBV29-1	TRBJ1-2	TGCAGCGTTGGGGCAGGGGGCAGGTATGGCTACACCTTC	CSVGAGGRYGYTF
.	few	TRBV7-6	TRBJ2-2	TGTGCCAGCAGCTGGGTAGGGGACACCGGGGAGCTGTTTTTT	CASSWVGDTGELFF
.	.	TRBV21-1	TRBJ2-2	TGTGCCAGCAGCTCGTACACCGGGGAGCTGTTTTTT	CASSSYTGELFF
TRBD2	.	TRBV5-4	TRBJ2-5	TGTGCCAGCAGCTTCGGGACTAGCGGGAGGGCCCAAGAGACCCAGTACTTC	CASSFGTSGRAQETQYF
.	many	TRBV13	TRBJ1-3	TGTGCCAGCAGCCGCCCGGTCTCTGGAAACACCATATATTTT	CASSRPVSGNTIYF
.	.	TRBV7-6	TRBJ1-2	TGTGCCAGCAGCTTAGACGACAGCTATGGCTACACCTTC	CASSLDDSYGYTF
.	.	TRBV11-1	TRBJ1-6	TGTGCCAGCAGCTTAGACCGAGGGTCACCCCTCCACTTT	CASSLDRGSPLHF
TRBD1	.	TRBV6-5	TRBJ1-1	TGTGCCAGCAGTTACGGGTTCACAGGGGGCACTGAAGCTTTCTTT	CASSYGFTGGTEAFF
.	.	TRBV11-1	TRBJ2-1	TGTGCCAGCAGCCCCCCGCTAGGCAATGAGCAGTTCTTC	CASSPPLGNEQFF